A selection of T cell receptor beta chains follows, all from one sample in a study of response to subunit inactivated influenza vaccine. TCRdb reprocessed the RT-PCR reads with MiXCR, giving one entry per CDR3 protein. The sample lists about 520,000 distinct CDR3 sequences, about 7.2% seen once, with 13% in the top ten. The sample in question was PBMCs from blood, obtained less than 30 months after vaccination. The receptor set was obtained from a man aged 45 to 70 who received an inactivated influenza vaccine. Both conserved end residues are part of each CDR3. D genes are given only for firm matches. The listing skips clone size in some rows; elsewhere it reads once, few, many or a size class.

CDR3 DNA: TGTGCCAGCTCACCACCGGGACTCCGTTTAGCCAAAAACATTCAGTACTTC
CDR3 protein: CASSPPGLRLAKNIQYF
clone size: .
V gene: TRBV18
D gene: .
J gene: TRBJ2-4

CDR3 DNA: TGTGCCACGACTCCCGGGACTTCCTCATACGAGCAGTACTTC
CDR3 protein: CATTPGTSSYEQYF
clone size: .
V gene: TRBV3-1
D gene: .
J gene: TRBJ2-7

CDR3 DNA: TGCGCCAGCAGCCAAGGTGTCAGGAACGACGAGCAGTACTTC
CDR3 protein: CASSQGVRNDEQYF
clone size: .
V gene: TRBV4-3
D gene: .
J gene: TRBJ2-7

CDR3 DNA: TGCAGTGCTATAACTAGCGGGAGGGCCTCGGAGCAGTTCTTC
CDR3 protein: CSAITSGRASEQFF
clone size: few
V gene: TRBV20-1
D gene: TRBD2
J gene: TRBJ2-1

CDR3 DNA: TGCAGTGCTAGCGTACTAGCGGGGGTAGTCCTTTACAATGAGCAGTTCTTC
CDR3 protein: CSASVLAGVVLYNEQFF
clone size: .
V gene: TRBV20-1
D gene: TRBD2
J gene: TRBJ2-1

CDR3 DNA: TGTGCCAGCAGCTCCGCCCTCGGGGGGACTAGCGGTTACAATGAGCAGTTCTTC
CDR3 protein: CASSSALGGTSGYNEQFF
clone size: many
V gene: TRBV7-9
D gene: TRBD2
J gene: TRBJ2-1

CDR3 DNA: TGTGCCAGTAGTATAGTCCGCTACAATCAGCCCCAGCATTTT
CDR3 protein: CASSIVRYNQPQHF
clone size: few
V gene: TRBV19
D gene: .
J gene: TRBJ1-5

CDR3 DNA: TGTGCCAGCAGCTTGGGGGCTAGCGCCTACGAGCAGTACTTC
CDR3 protein: CASSLGASAYEQYF
clone size: .
V gene: TRBV5-6
D gene: .
J gene: TRBJ2-7

CDR3 DNA: TGCGCCAGCAGACCCCCGGGAGGGGAAGGGGTGGATGAGCAGTTCTTC
CDR3 protein: CASRPPGGEGVDEQFF
clone size: .
V gene: TRBV5-1
D gene: TRBD2
J gene: TRBJ2-1

CDR3 DNA: TGTGCCAGCACCCCTCGGACGGACTACAATGAGCAGTTCTTC
CDR3 protein: CASTPRTDYNEQFF
clone size: .
V gene: TRBV6-1
D gene: .
J gene: TRBJ2-1

CDR3 DNA: TGCGCCAGCAGGAGGGGGGGGCTCTACAATGAGCAGTTCTTC
CDR3 protein: CASRRGGLYNEQFF
clone size: many
V gene: TRBV4-3
D gene: .
J gene: TRBJ2-1

CDR3 DNA: TGTGCCAGCAGCTTAAGCGCCCTAGCGGGGGTCACAGATACGCAGTATTTT
CDR3 protein: CASSLSALAGVTDTQYF
clone size: many
V gene: TRBV13
D gene: TRBD2
J gene: TRBJ2-3